The clone carrying this T cell receptor beta chain was detected only a few times. Germline values: CDR1 MNHEY, CDR2 SMNVEV (reference sequence). The CDR3 covers 14 residues. The V and J ends lost 3 bases and 5 bases respectively, with 13 bases between them. Time point indicated: peripheral blood 6 weeks after treatment start. Patient disease was locally advanced or metastatic urothelial carcinoma. TCRdb's table, derived via immunoSEQ multiplex PCR, lists solely in-frame clones and lacks some. The repertoire holds 35,000 or so clones, with about four fifths as singletons. This record belongs to a study of PD-L1 blockade in urothelial cancer. Looking at the study overall: Patients went on atezolizumab in the mid-2010s, receiving 1,200 mg intravenously every 3 weeks. Blood yielded a median of about 140,000 T cells per sample.

The input for sequencing was PBMCs, taken around atezolizumab (anti-PD-L1) treatment. The clonotype comes from a man in his forties with urothelial cancer. This sequence joins TRBV27 and TRBJ2-5; D is possibly TRBD2 (7 bases). CDR3 sequence: CASSFSGGAETQYF. DNA for the CDR3: TGTGCCAGCAGTTTTTCGGGGGGCGCTGAGACCCAGTACTTC.